This TCR beta chain was sequenced for a study of T-cell memory formation after mild COVID-19. In its sample, this clonotype was seen a few times. No antigen is known for it. Study-wide findings and caveats: Day 15 to 85 contractors were CD4/CD8 balanced; later expanders leaned CD4+. Some SARS-CoV-2-responding clones were already detected in memory before infection.

V shed 4 bases and J shed 4 bases, with 17 bases lying between them. This CDR3 comprises 15 residues. Germline CDR1 reads SGHRS; CDR2 reads YFSETQ. Each CDR3 protein gets one entry after TCRdb re-called the 5' RACE reads with MiXCR. The sample yields around 140,000 distinct CDR3 sequences, roughly 21% seen once. The chain employs TRBV5-1 and TRBJ1-1; D may be TRBD1 (5 bases). Sequencing was carried out using PBMCs or a T cell subset sorted from them (not recorded which). The TCR was taken from an adult woman who had mild COVID-19 (a few samples of this study predate the infection). Cell type and time point are not known. The CDR3 region is CASSEIRGAGTEAFF. The CDR3, as DNA: TGCGCCAGCAGCGAGATTAGGGGCGCGGGCACTGAAGCTTTCTTT.